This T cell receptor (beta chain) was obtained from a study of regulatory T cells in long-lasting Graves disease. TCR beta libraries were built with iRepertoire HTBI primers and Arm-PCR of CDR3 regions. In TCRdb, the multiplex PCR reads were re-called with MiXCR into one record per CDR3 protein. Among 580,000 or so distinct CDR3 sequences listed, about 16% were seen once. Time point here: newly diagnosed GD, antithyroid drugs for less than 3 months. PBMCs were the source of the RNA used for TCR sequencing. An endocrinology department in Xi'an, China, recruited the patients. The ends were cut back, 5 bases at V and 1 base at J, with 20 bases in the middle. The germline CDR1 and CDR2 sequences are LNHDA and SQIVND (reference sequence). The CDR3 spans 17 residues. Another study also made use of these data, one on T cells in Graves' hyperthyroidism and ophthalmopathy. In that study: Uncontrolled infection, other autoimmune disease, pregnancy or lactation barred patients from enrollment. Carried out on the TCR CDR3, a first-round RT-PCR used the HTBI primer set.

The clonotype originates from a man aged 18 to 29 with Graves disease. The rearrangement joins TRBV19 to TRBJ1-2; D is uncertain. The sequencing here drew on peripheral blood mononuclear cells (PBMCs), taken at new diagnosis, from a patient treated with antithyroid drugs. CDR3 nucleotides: TGTGCCAGTAGTCAAACGACCTTGGGTCACCTTAACTATGGCTACACCTTC. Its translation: CASSQTTLGHLNYGYTF.